This TCR beta chain was documented in a study of T cell responses to AZD1222 COVID-19 vaccine. In regard to this clone: Its target is unknown.

Notes on the study in general: Among AZD1222 vaccinees, only six or seven were seropositive at baseline.

V lost 2 bases and J 8 bases, leaving 11 bases between the germline ends. The germline V gene encodes CDR1 SGDLS and CDR2 YYNGEE. The CDR3 totals 14 residues. Only in-frame clones appear in the TCRdb table, and some are missing; sequencing was by immunoSEQ multiplex PCR. This table holds 75,000 to 100,000 clones, 92% found once. This rearrangement joins TRBV9 to TRBJ1-6; TRBD1 is a possible D gene (5 bases). The sequence derives from an adult who received the AZD1222 COVID-19 vaccine. Sequencing was performed on peripheral blood, taken 28 days after the second AZD1222 dose. Here the CDR3 reads CASSVMGQDSPLHF. The CDR3 DNA is TGTGCCAGCAGCGTCATGGGGCAGGATTCACCCCTCCACTTT.